This T cell receptor (beta chain) was captured in a study of identical twins. V dropped 5 bases and J dropped 2 bases, with 15 bases sitting between them. The CDR3 extends over 15 amino acids. Germline V gene lookup returns CDR1 MNHEY and CDR2 SMNVEV (reference sequence). MiXCR, run by TCRdb on the 5' RACE reads, gives a single entry per CDR3 protein. The sample carries about 720,000 distinct CDR3 sequences, over 8.5% recorded once. Healthy Caucasians provided all donations. These data were also reused for a study on yellow fever vaccine responses in identical twins.

This TCR derives from a woman younger than 35 in good health. Sequences were obtained from PBMCs. V is TRBV27 and J is TRBJ2-5, with a weak D call TRBD1 (6 bases). The CDR3 DNA sequence: TGTGCCAGCAGTCAGCTTCGGGACAAACAAGAGACCCAGTACTTC. Encoded protein: CASSQLRDKQETQYF.